The present T cell receptor beta chain was sequenced within a study of shared clonotypes between healthy human individuals. The protocol was immunoSEQ multiplex PCR, while the TCRdb copy is restricted to in-frame clones and leaves out a portion. The sample has some 2.1 million clones, roughly 94% seen once. Germline-derived CDR1 and CDR2 are MNHEY and SMNVEV (reference sequence). Trimming took 6 bases from V and 4 from J; bases not matched to a gene: 5. The CDR3 length is 13 residues. This chain connects TRBV27 to TRBJ1-2, with 7 bases aligning to TRBD1. Material: naive CD4+ T cells sorted from blood. As to subset: CD45RA+ positively selected. The receptor's source is a man between 18 and 35 years old in good health. CDR3 coding DNA: TGTGCCAGCAGGCAAACAGGGGCCTATGGCTACACCTTC. Amino acid sequence: CASRQTGAYGYTF.